The 14 T cell receptor beta chains in this list originate from one sample, sequenced in a study of blood T cell repertoires in COVID-19. Measured with immunoSEQ multiplex PCR; TCRdb has only the in-frame clones, and not every one. The data contain about 260,000 clones, 65% to 90% of them singletons. Sequencing was done on a sample of peripheral blood. The receptors were gathered from a human donor in a cohort sampled during active COVID-19.

With regard to this clone: In the same sample, other DNA sequences code for this CDR3. The chain links TRBV19 to TRBJ1-5; D is uncertain. CDR1 and CDR2 (germline): LNHDA, SQIVND (reference sequence). Between the trimmed V and J ends, which lost 2 bases and 5 bases, there was a span of 13 bases. CDR3 length equals 15 residues. CDR3 DNA: TGTGCCAGTAGTATAAGGGCAGGAGGAGATCAGCCCCAGCATTTT. It yields the protein CASSIRAGGDQPQHF.

This rearrangement joins TRBV3-1 (or the pseudogene TRBV3-2) to TRBJ2-7; D is unclear. The ends were cut back, 6 bases at V and 7 bases at J, with 13 bases in the middle. This CDR3 contains 12 residues. In germline, CDR1 is LGHDT, CDR2 YNNKEL (reference sequence). The CDR3 nucleotides are TGTGCCAGCAGAGACCCCGACGGGGAGCAGTACTTC. This encodes CASRDPDGEQYF.

The V call is TRBV2, the J call TRBJ1-2; TRBD1 might be the D (6 bases). Germline assignment: CDR1 SNHLY and CDR2 FYNNEI. The CDR3 contains 15 residues. With 7 bases removed from V and 4 bases from J, the gap between germline ends came to 19 bases. CDR3 sequence reads: CASKDLPQTGYGYTF. Here the CDR3 DNA reads TGTGCCAGCAAAGATTTGCCACAGACAGGCTATGGCTACACCTTC. The whole variable domain, remainder taken from reference TRBV2 and TRBJ1-2, is EPEVTQTPSHQVTQMGQEVILRCVPISNHLYFYWYRQILGQKVEFLVSFYNNEISEKSEIFDDQFSVERPDGSNFTLKIRSTKLEDSAMYFCASKDLPQTGYGYTFGSGTRLTVV.

J is TRBJ1-1 and V is TRBV4-3, with a tentative D call TRBD1 (6 bases). The ends were cut back, 4 bases at V and 8 bases at J, with 8 bases in the middle. The CDR3 covers 11 residues. The germline V gene encodes CDR1 LGHNA and CDR2 YSLEER. As DNA, the CDR3 is TGCGCCAGCAGCCTCGGGACAGAAGCTTTCTTT. As protein: CASSLGTEAFF.

The chain carries TRBV27 and TRBJ2-5; TRBD2 agrees at 8 bases. Germline CDR1 and CDR2: MNHEY and SMNVEV (reference sequence). This CDR3 contains 15 residues. V lost 2 bases, J lost 4 bases, and 6 bases stayed unmatched. CDR3 protein: CASSLQAGVGETQYF. Here the CDR3 DNA reads TGTGCCAGCAGTTTACAAGCGGGAGTAGGAGAGACCCAGTACTTC.

Turning to this clone: The same CDR3 also results from other DNA sequences found in this sample. The V gene is TRBV19, the J gene TRBJ2-2; 9 bases are a match to TRBD2. V gave up 3 bases and J gave up 5 bases; unmatched junction bases: 1. Germline CDR1 is LNHDA and CDR2 is SQIVND (reference sequence). This CDR3 spans 14 amino acids. CDR3 bases: TGTGCCAGTAGTATTACTAGCGGGACCGGGGAGCTGTTTTTT. Translated, it gives CASSITSGTGELFF.

CDR3 sequence: CASSLETSGRGNEQFF. CDR3 bases: TGTGCCAGCAGCTTAGAGACTAGCGGGAGAGGGAATGAGCAGTTCTTC. This chain uses TRBV7-9 with TRBJ2-1; 12 positions match TRBD2. In germline, CDR1 is SEHNR, CDR2 FQNEAQ (reference sequence). V shed 1 base, J shed 7 bases, and the junction held 5 bases outside the gene matches. This CDR3 region has 16 residues.

The chain has TRBV5-4 and TRBJ1-2; unclear D gene. Looked up from germline, CDR1 is SGHNT and CDR2 is YYREEE (reference sequence). Trimming shortened V by 2 bases and J by 8 bases, and 13 bases separated the two germline ends. CDR3 length equals 13 residues. The CDR3 DNA follows: TGTGCCAGCAGCTTAGAGGATTATGGAGGCTACACCTTC. Its protein product is CASSLEDYGGYTF.

J is TRBJ2-1 and V is TRBV9; 8 bases align to TRBD1. Germline V gene sequence: CDR1 SGDLS, CDR2 YYNGEE. This CDR3 is built from 14 residues. Germline trimming cut 2 bases from V and 14 bases from J; bases unmatched to any gene: 12. Here the CDR3 reads CASSVGTGEFRKFF. In nucleotides, the CDR3 is TGTGCCAGCAGCGTTGGGACAGGTGAATTCAGGAAGTTCTTC.

The chain joins TRBV10-3 to TRBJ2-7; TRBD1 matches at 7 bases. The trim removed 5 bases at V and 6 bases at J, leaving 10 bases unmatched. This CDR3 contains 14 residues. The germline gives CDR1 ENHRY, CDR2 SYGVKD. The DNA for the CDR3 is TGTGCCATCAGTCAGGGACACCAGGGGGTCGAGCAGTACTTC. Protein: CAISQGHQGVEQYF.

This rearrangement joins TRBV30 to TRBJ2-7; 9 bases map to TRBD2. This CDR3 has 16 residues. Per the germline V gene, CDR1 is GTSNPN and CDR2 is SVGIG (reference sequence). The CDR3 is CASAGGTSASSYEQYF. CDR3 DNA: TGTGCAAGCGCGGGAGGGACGAGCGCGAGCTCCTACGAGCAGTACTTC.

This clone was seen just once. CDR3 in DNA: TGTGCCAGCAGCCAAAGAGGACATCCGTCCACTGTCCACCAAGAGACCCAGTACTTC. Translating it yields CASSQRGHPSTVHQETQYF. The chain has TRBV3-1 (or the pseudogene TRBV3-2) and TRBJ2-5, with a tentative D call TRBD1 (5 bases). Per germline, CDR1 LGHDT and CDR2 YNNKEL (reference sequence). V was cut by 2 bases and J by 0 bases, with 22 bases left in between. The CDR3 loop spans 19 amino acids.

The chain combines TRBV5-1 with TRBJ2-3, with D possibly being TRBD2 (5 bases). The V end lost 1 base, the J end lost 8 bases, and 11 bases lay between the germline ends. This CDR3 spans 13 amino acids. CDR1 and CDR2 (germline): SGHRS, YFSETQ. The CDR3 DNA is TGCGCCAGCAGCTTGACAGCCGGGGTTACGCAGTATTTT. As protein: CASSLTAGVTQYF.

The gene calls are TRBV4-3 and TRBJ2-1; 7 bases match TRBD2. Unmatched junction bases numbered 9, after V lost 6 bases and J lost 4 bases. The CDR3 totals 15 residues. Germline CDR1 and CDR2: LGHNA and YSLEER. CDR3 sequence: CASSERDLSYNEQFF. CDR3 sequence (DNA): TGCGCCAGCAGTGAGCGGGATTTATCTTACAATGAGCAGTTCTTC.